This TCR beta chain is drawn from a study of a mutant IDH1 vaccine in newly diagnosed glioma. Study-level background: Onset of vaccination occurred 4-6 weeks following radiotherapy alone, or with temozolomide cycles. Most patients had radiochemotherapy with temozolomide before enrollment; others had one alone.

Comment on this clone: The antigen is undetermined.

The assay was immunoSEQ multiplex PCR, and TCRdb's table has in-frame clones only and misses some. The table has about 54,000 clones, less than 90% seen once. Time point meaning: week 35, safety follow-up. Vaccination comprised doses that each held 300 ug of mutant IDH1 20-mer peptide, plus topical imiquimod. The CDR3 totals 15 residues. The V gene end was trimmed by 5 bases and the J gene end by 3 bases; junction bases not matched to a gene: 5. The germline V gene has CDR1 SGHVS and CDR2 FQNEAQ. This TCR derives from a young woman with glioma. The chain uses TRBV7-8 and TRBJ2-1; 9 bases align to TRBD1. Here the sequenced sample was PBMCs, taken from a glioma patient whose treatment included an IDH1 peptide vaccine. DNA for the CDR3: TGTGCCAGCAGCCGCATGGGACAGGGCTACAATGAGCAGTTCTTC. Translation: CASSRMGQGYNEQFF.